This is a list of T cell receptor beta chains from one sample in a study of STAT5B mutations in CD4+ large granular lymphocyte leukemia. Generated by immunoSEQ multiplex PCR, the TCRdb table keeps only in-frame clones and is missing some. The sample carries approximately 49,000 clones, 70% recorded once. The sequenced sample consisted of CD4+ T cells from blood buffy coats. The source is a human donor in good health. Each CDR3 is given with its conserved first and last residue. The order of the fields is clone size, V gene, CDR3 protein. Some rows have no size entry. The others give once, few or many, or a class for an expanded clone.

size: once; V: TRBV2; CDR3: CASSESGGLAPVGKWAEAFF
size: NA; V: TRBV7-6; CDR3: CASSSTGASGNTIYF
size: NA; V: TRBV5-1; CDR3: CASSLSMVTGELFF
size: once; V: TRBV5-8; CDR3: CASSSTWSTGGTDTQYF
size: NA; V: TRBV4-2; CDR3: CASSQSAGGSDTQYF
size: NA; V: TRBV7-2; CDR3: CASSSTSGGETQYF
size: few; V: TRBV27; CDR3: CASSRDAGQGLYGYTF
size: NA; V: TRBV28; CDR3: CASRRGGAGQPQHF
size: NA; V: TRBV7-6; CDR3: CASSLSELTNEKLFF
size: NA; V: TRBV2; CDR3: CASSLDRGSGNTIYF
size: NA; V: TRBV7-9; CDR3: CASSLRGTELNEQFF
size: NA; V: TRBV6-4; CDR3: CASSDAEEGWNEQYF
size: few; V: TRBV7-9; CDR3: CASDRPQGGEQFF
size: once; V: TRBV9; CDR3: CASSVALGQGYGANVLTF
size: NA; V: TRBV5-1; CDR3: CASSLSGGHYNEQFF
size: NA; V: TRBV11-2; CDR3: CASSRTGVVKNIQYF
size: NA; V: TRBV7-2; CDR3: CASSLGASGNTIYF
size: few; V: TRBV12-5; CDR3: CASGPGQLADGTRQGRYGYTF
size: NA; V: TRBV2; CDR3: CASSDRPNPYTDTQYF
size: NA; V: TRBV7-9; CDR3: CASSLRGDGGEQFF
size: NA; V: TRBV9; CDR3: CASSVGLESGANVLTF
size: NA; V: TRBV29-1; CDR3: CSVEAGEDGYTF
size: NA; V: TRBV29-1; CDR3: CSVGEWQAVEQYF
size: once; V: TRBV5-1; CDR3: CASSLNTGATDTQYF
size: NA; V: TRBV6-6; CDR3: CASSYGTGADEQFF
size: NA; V: TRBV6-4; CDR3: CASSDGAGGSYEQYF
size: NA; V: TRBV30; CDR3: CAWDRDGQTGELFF
size: few; V: TRBV11-1; CDR3: CASSRGLSEKLFF
size: NA; V: TRBV18; CDR3: CASSPQEASGGNVGELFF
size: NA; V: TRBV12-5; CDR3: CASAPSGEKLFF
size: NA; V: TRBV5-5; CDR3: CASSLNLESREQYF
size: few; V: TRBV7-9; CDR3: CASSPQAPRELFF
size: NA; V: TRBV13; CDR3: CASSKSGGLYNEQFF
size: NA; V: TRBV27; CDR3: CASSPADRGHVYTF
size: once; V: TRBV5-5; CDR3: CASSLDGAGSYEQYF
size: NA; V: TRBV9; CDR3: CASSVGRGLLGYTF
size: NA; V: TRBV28; CDR3: CASSTTGKGQPQHF
size: NA; V: TRBV19; CDR3: CATKRQGQETQYF
size: few; V: TRBV5-1; CDR3: CASSLDAAGGPLVNEQFF
size: NA; V: TRBV9; CDR3: CASSAQGEVGEAFF
size: NA; V: TRBV9; CDR3: CASSETPHTGELFF
size: NA; V: TRBV6-5; CDR3: CASSPDRGLGNTIYF
size: NA; V: TRBV11-2; CDR3: CASTTSGGRDRDTQYF
size: NA; V: TRBV5-1; CDR3: CASSEGTSGVGFF
size: NA; V: TRBV9; CDR3: CASSVALDTQYF
size: NA; V: TRBV5-6; CDR3: CASSPRVVGTSYNEQFF
size: NA; V: TRBV19; CDR3: CASSRTVHSNQPQHF
size: NA; V: TRBV7-2; CDR3: CASSRRAAENEQYF
size: NA; V: TRBV6-6; CDR3: CASRTGSLNSEAFF
size: few; V: TRBV5-1; CDR3: CASSPTDPNEKLFF
size: NA; V: TRBV30; CDR3: CAWGIRGQETQYF
size: NA; V: TRBV19; CDR3: CASSVAGTSGTGELFF
size: NA; V: TRBV10-3; CDR3: CAISPGQATSGYTF
size: NA; V: TRBV2; CDR3: CASRSTQGAAEAFF
size: NA; V: TRBV18; CDR3: CASSPRADYEQYF
size: NA; V: TRBV18; CDR3: CASSPRTDSNQPQHF